This T cell receptor (beta chain) was recorded in a study of cytomegalovirus exposure and HLA in healthy donors (dated by TCRdb to 2017 to 2019). Study-level background: A later analysis indicated that the 130 or so validation repertoires were generated on the platform also employed for the 666 repertoires of the first cohort. The study was designed to test whether signatures of past pathogen exposure could be identified by cataloging public T cell receptors. Besides the first cohort of around 670 subjects, a separate validation cohort made up of 120 different subjects was used. To predict cytomegalovirus infection status, the study combined high-throughput TCR immunosequencing, statistical association of individual TCRs with disease status, and machine learning.

The paper's findings and limits, for the study overall: The classifier was reported to diagnose cytomegalovirus status with high specificity and sensitivity in both the original cohort and the validation cohort. A later analysis had no HLA typing for the validation cohort, so co-occurrence there was scored across all 120 or so repertoires. According to the authors, the approach could potentially be generalized to other disease states and immunological phenotypes. The study listed approximately 150 TCR beta chains as associated with cytomegalovirus. In vitro tests confirmed that a few of the cytomegalovirus-associated TCR beta chains recognize cytomegalovirus antigens. Most TCR sequences were observed very rarely across donors, whereas some public TCRs were present in many individuals. Of the cluster scores, approximately 95% were above 0 in a later analysis, which found that TCRs clustered in the first cohort also tended to co-occur in the 120 validation repertoires.

Per the germline V gene, SGHVS is the CDR1 and FQNEAQ is the CDR2. From the cysteine up to the phenylalanine, the CDR3 has a length of 12 residues. Only CDR3 DNA is held: 36 bases, read in frame from base 1. V lost 0 bases and J lost 7 bases; the stretch between them is 7 bases long. Worth noting for this clone: The specificity of this receptor is unknown. Qualities for individual bases were not recorded, and no much larger clone is one base off.

Library method: the immunoSEQ multiplex PCR assay. Concerning the study's data processing: A statistical classification framework was built to diagnose cytomegalovirus status from the catalog of TCR beta chain sequences. The clones in this table, taken by TCRdb from immuneACCESS, are in-frame only. Not every clone is retained; where verified, under half of the shortfall comes from an unresolved V gene, and the cause of the rest is unknown. V and J calls plus clone size are reproduced from that table; the DNA served to infer D and trimming. The sample records fewer than 120,000 clones, approximately 90% of which are singletons. 1.9% of the sample lies in the top ten. Donors formed part of the validation cohort, which comprised about 130 subjects and was distinct from the first cohort of 550 to 850 subjects.

What was sequenced was PBMCs. The TCR was taken from a woman in her late teens or twenties in good health and CMV-seronegative. Here the chain combines TRBV7-8 and TRBJ2-7; the D segment cannot be called with confidence. At the DNA level, the sequence is TGTGCCAGCAGCTTAGCTCTCGGGGAGCAGTACTTC. This yields the protein CASSLALGEQYF.